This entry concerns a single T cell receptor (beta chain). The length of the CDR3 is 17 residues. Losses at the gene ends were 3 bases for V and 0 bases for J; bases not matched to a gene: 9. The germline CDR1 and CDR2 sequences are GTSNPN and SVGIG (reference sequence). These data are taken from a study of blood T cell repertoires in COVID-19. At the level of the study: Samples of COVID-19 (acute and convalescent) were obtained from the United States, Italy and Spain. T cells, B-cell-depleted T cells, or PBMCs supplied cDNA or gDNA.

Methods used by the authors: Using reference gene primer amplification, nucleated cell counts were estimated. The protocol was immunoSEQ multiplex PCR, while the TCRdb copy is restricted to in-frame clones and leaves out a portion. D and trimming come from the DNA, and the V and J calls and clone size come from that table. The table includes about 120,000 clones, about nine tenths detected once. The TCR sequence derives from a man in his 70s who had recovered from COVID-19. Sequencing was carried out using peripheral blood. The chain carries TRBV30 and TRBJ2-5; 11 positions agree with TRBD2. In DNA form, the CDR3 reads TGTGCCTGGAGGATCGCTAGCGGGAGGCCCAACCAAGAGACCCAGTACTTC. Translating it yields CAWRIASGRPNQETQYF.